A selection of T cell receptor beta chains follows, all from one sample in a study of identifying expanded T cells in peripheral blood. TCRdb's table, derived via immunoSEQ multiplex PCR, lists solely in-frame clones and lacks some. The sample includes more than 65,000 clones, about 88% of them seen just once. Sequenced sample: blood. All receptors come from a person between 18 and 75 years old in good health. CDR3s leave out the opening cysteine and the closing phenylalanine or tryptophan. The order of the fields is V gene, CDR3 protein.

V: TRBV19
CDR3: ASSKGWHTEAF

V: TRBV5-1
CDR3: ASSPLGGLGTEAF

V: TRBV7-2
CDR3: SGGGVNEQF

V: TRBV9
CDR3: ASSVPGGNTIY

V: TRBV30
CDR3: AWSAGQNYGYT

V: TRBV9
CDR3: ASGGRTVNTGELF

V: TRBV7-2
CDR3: ASTLSGRTYTQY

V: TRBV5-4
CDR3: ASSPRPNTGELF

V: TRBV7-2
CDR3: ASSPYGQGTTYEQY

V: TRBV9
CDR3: ASSEIGAGAGTDTQY

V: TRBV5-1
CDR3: ASSKGPNTGELF

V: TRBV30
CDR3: AWSVEGSLYGYT

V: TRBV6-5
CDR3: ASNQGNTEAF

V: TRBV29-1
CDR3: SVVGGSGELF

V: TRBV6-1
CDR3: ASRPGQGADNEQF

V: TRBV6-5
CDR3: ASSYSRAWYEQY

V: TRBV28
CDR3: ASSLTGPDNQPQH

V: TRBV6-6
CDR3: ASKPRDTGYNEQF

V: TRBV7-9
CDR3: ASSPKARGTNTGELF

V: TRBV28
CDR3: ASSLLAGGPGEQF

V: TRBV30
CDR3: ASTDSTDTQY